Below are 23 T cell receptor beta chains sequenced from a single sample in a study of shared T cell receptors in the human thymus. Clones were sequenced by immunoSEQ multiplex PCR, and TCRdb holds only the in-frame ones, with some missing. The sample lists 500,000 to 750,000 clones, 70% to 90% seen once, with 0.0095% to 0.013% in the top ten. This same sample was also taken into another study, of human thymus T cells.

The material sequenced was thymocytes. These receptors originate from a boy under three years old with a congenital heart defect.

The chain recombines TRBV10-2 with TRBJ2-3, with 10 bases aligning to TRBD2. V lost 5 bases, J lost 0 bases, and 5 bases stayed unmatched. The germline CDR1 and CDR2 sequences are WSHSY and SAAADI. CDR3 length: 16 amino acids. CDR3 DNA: TGCGCCAGCAGTCCTAGTAGCGGGAGGAGCACAGATACGCAGTATTTT. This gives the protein CASSPSSGRSTDTQYF.

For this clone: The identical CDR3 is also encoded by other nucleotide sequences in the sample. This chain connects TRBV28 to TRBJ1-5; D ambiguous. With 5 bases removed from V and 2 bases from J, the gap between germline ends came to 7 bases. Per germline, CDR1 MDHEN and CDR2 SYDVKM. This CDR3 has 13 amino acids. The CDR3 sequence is CASSRQGNQPQHF. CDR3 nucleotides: TGTGCCAGCAGTAGGCAGGGCAATCAGCCCCAGCATTTT.

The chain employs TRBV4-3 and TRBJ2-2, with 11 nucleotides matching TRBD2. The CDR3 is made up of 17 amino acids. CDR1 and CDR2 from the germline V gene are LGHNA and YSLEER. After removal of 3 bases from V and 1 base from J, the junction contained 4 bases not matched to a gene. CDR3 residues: CASSQPTSGKNTGELFF. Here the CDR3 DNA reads TGCGCCAGCAGCCAGCCGACTAGCGGGAAGAACACCGGGGAGCTGTTTTTT.

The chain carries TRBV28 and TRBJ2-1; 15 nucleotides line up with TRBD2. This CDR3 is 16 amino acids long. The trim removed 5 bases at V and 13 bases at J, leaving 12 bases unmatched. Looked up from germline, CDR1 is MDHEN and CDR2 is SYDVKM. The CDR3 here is CASSTRTSGRAMSQFF. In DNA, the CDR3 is TGTGCCAGCAGTACCCGGACTAGCGGGAGGGCCATGAGCCAGTTCTTC.

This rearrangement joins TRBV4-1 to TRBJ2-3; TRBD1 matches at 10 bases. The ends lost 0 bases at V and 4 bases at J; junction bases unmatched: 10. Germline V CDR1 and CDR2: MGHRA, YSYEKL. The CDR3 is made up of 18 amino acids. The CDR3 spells CASSQDPQGQGYPDTQYF. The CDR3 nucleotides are TGCGCCAGCAGCCAAGATCCGCAGGGACAGGGGTACCCAGATACGCAGTATTTT.

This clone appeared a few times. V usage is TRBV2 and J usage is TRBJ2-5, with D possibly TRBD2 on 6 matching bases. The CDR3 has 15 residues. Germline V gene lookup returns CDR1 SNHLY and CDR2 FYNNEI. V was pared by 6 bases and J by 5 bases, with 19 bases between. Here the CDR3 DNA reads TGTGCCAGCAGGGAGGGGAACGGCCCCGGGGAGACCCAGTACTTC. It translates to CASREGNGPGETQYF.

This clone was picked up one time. This chain's CDR3 is CASSPDGQGAGNEQFF. The CDR3 region has the DNA TGTGCCAGCAGCCCCGATGGGCAGGGGGCTGGCAATGAGCAGTTCTTC. The chain has TRBV9 and TRBJ2-1; 8 nucleotides agree with TRBD1. The CDR3 has 16 residues. V lost 4 bases to trimming and J lost 6 bases; unmatched junction nucleotides: 12. CDR1 SGDLS and CDR2 YYNGEE come from the germline V gene. The complete variable domain, with remaining parts taken from reference TRBV9 and TRBJ2-1, reads DSGVTQTPKHLITATGQRVTLRCSPRSGDLSVYWYQQSLDQGLQFLIQYYNGEERAKGNILERFSAQQFPDLHSELNLSSLELGDSALYFCASSPDGQGAGNEQFFGPGTRLTVL.

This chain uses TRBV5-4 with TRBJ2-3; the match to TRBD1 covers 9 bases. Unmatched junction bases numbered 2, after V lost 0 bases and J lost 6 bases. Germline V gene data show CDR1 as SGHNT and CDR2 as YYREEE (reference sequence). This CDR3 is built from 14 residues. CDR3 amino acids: CASSLGTGADTQYF. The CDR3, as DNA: TGTGCCAGCAGCTTGGGGACAGGGGCGGATACGCAGTATTTT.

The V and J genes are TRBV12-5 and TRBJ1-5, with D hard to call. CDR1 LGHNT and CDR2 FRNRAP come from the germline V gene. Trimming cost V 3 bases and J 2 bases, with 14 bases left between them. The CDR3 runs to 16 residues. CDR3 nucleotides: TGTGCTAGTGGTTTACTCCTCCGGGGAGGCAATCAGCCCCAGCATTTT. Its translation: CASGLLLRGGNQPQHF. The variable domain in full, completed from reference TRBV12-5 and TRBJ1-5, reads DARVTQTPRHKVTEMGQEVTMRCQPILGHNTVFWYRQTMMQGLELLAYFRNRAPLDDSGMPKDRFSAEMPDATLATLKIQPSEPRDSAVYFCASGLLLRGGNQPQHFGDGTRLSIL.

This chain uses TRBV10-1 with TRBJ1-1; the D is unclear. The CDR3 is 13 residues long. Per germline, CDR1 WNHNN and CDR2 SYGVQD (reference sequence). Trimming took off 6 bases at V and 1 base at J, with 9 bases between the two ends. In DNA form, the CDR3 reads TGCGCCAGCAGCCTAACGAGGAACACTGAAGCTTTCTTT. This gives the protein CASSLTRNTEAFF.

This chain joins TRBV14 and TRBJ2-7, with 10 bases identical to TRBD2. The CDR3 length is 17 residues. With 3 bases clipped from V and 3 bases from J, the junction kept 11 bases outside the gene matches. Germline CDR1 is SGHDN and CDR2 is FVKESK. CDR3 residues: CASSHGSGTSESYEQYF. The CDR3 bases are TGTGCCAGCAGCCACGGTTCTGGGACTAGCGAGAGCTACGAGCAGTACTTC.

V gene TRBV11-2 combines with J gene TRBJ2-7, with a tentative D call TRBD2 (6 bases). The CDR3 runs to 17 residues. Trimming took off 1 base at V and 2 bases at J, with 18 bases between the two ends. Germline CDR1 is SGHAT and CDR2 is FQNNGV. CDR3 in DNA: TGTGCCAGCAGCTTAGGGTGGCAGGGAGGCTCCCCCTACGAGCAGTACTTC. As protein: CASSLGWQGGSPYEQYF.

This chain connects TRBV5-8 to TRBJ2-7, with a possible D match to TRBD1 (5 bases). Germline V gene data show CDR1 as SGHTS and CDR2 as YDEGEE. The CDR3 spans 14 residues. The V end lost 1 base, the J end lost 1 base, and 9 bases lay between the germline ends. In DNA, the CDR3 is TGTGCCAGCAGCTTGTCTGCAGGGTCCTACGAGCAGTACTTC. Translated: CASSLSAGSYEQYF.

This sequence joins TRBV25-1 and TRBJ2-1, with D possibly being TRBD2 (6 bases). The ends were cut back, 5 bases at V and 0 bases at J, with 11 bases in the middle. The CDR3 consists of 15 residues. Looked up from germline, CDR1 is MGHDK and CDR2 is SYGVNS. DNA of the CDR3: TGTGCCAGCAGTATCGGGGGAGACTCCTACAATGAGCAGTTCTTC. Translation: CASSIGGDSYNEQFF.

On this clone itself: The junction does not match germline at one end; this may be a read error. CDR3 in amino acids: CASSDGTSGRIPSSEQYF. The CDR3 nucleotides are TGTGCCAGCAGTGATGGGACTAGCGGGAGGATCCCCTCCTCCGAGCAGTACTTC. The chain employs TRBV2 and TRBJ2-7; 15 bases match TRBD2. The CDR3 loop spans 18 amino acids. Germline CDR1 and CDR2: SNHLY and FYNNEI.

As DNA, the CDR3 is TGTGCCAGCAGTTTTTTGTCTAGCGGGAGTAGGGATGAGCAGTTCTTC. Translation gives CASSFLSSGSRDEQFF. This chain connects TRBV27 to TRBJ2-1; TRBD2 agrees at 10 bases. CDR1 is MNHEY, CDR2 SMNVEV, per germline (reference sequence). The V gene end was trimmed by 3 bases and the J gene end by 8 bases; junction bases not matched to a gene: 10. This CDR3 comprises 16 residues.

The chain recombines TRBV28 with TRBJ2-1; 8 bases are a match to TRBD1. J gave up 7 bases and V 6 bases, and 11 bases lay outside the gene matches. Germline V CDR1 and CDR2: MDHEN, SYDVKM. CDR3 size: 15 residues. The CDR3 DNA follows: TGTGCCAGCAGAGACGACAGGGGCGCGAGGAATGAGCAGTTCTTC. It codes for CASRDDRGARNEQFF.

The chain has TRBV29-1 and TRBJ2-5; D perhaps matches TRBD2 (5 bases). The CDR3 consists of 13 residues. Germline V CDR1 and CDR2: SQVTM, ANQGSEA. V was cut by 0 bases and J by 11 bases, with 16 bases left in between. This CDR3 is CSVEEHSRRGQYF. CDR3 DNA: TGCAGCGTTGAAGAGCACTCTAGGAGAGGGCAGTACTTC.

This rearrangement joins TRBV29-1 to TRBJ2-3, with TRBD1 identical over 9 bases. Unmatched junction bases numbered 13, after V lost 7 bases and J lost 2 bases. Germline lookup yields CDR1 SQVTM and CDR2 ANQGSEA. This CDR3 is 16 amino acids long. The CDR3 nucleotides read TGCAGCGCCGTAGCAGATGGGGACAGGGCCACAGATACGCAGTATTTT. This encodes CSAVADGDRATDTQYF.

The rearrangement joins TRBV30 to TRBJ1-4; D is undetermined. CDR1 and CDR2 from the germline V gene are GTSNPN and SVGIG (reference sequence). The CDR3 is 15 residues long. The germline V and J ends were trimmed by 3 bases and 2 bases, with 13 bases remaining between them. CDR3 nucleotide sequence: TGTGCCTGGAGACGAGGGAGGCCCACTAATGAAAAACTGTTTTTT. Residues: CAWRRGRPTNEKLFF. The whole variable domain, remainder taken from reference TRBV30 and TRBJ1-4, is SQTIHQWPATLVQPVGSPLSLECTVEGTSNPNLYWYRQAAGRGLQLLFYSVGIGQISSEVPQNLSASRPQDRQFILSSKKLLLSDSGFYLCAWRRGRPTNEKLFFGSGTQLSVL.

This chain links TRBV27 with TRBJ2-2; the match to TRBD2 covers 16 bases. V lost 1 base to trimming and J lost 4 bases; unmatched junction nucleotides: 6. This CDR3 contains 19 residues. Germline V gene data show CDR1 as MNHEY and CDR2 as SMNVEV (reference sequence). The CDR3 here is CASSLLGLAGGSGTGELFF. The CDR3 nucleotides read TGTGCCAGCAGTTTATTGGGACTAGCGGGAGGGTCGGGCACCGGGGAGCTGTTTTTT.

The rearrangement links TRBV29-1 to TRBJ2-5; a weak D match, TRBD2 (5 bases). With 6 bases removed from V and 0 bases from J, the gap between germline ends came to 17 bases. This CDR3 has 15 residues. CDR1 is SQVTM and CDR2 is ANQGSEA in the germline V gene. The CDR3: CSVVRTGSHQETQYF. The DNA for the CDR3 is TGCAGCGTGGTTAGGACTGGGAGTCACCAAGAGACCCAGTACTTC.

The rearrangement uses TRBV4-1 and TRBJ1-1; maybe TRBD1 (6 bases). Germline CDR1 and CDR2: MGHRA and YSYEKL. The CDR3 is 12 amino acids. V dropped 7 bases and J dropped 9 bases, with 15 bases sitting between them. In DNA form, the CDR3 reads TGCGCCAGCAACGTAGAGGGGGGGAAAGCTTTCTTT. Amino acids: CASNVEGGKAFF.